This T cell receptor beta chain was captured in a study of T cells after yellow fever vaccination. The TCR cDNA carried a universal primer site and UMIs from 5'RACE template switching. MiXCR was run by TCRdb on the 5' RACE reads, yielding one entry per CDR3 protein. Among 310,000 or so distinct CDR3 sequences, 6.8% were seen once, and the ten largest hold over 15%. Germline V CDR1 and CDR2: SGHDN, FVKESK. This CDR3 contains 13 residues. With 4 bases removed from V and 8 bases from J, the gap between germline ends came to 12 bases. As concerns this clonotype: As yet, its antigen is unknown.

Regarding the study as a whole: The secondary T-cell response peaked on day 5, not day 15, but was weaker. The booster response re-showed most primary clones: around 97% CD4, approximately 85% CD8. Any FACS-sorted repertoire could hold abundant clonotypes that contaminate it from the bulk population.

The V gene is TRBV14, the J gene TRBJ2-1; perhaps TRBD2 as D (6 bases). The material was PBMCs, obtained around 45 days after the first yellow fever vaccination. This sequence originates from a man between 18 and 29 years old who received the YFV17D yellow fever vaccine. CDR3 amino acids: CASSPREEDEQFF. The CDR3, as DNA: TGTGCCAGCAGCCCGAGGGAGGAGGATGAGCAGTTCTTC. Based on the CDR3 plus reference TRBV14 and TRBJ2-1, the full variable domain is EAGVTQFPSHSVIEKGQTVTLRCDPISGHDNLYWYRRVMGKEIKFLLHFVKESKQDESGMPNNRFLAERTGGTYSTLKVQPAELEDSGVYFCASSPREEDEQFFGPGTRLTVL.